This T cell receptor (beta chain) is from a study of spatial heterogeneity in lung cancer. On the study more broadly: Sequence detection consistently recorded a greater number of beta-chain than alpha-chain sequences.

Germline V lookup: CDR1 SQVTM, CDR2 ANQGSEA. This CDR3 spans 16 amino acids. Trimming removed 6 bases at V and 3 bases at J, with 21 bases between. The time point was: sample taken at primary tumor resection. Untreated early-stage non-small cell lung cancer patients, 70 to 85 in total, were the donors. The input material, whole RNA from tumor, nontumor lung or frozen PBMC, was sequenced unsorted. This clonotype was picked up many times. TCRdb reanalysed the 5' RACE reads using MiXCR and keeps one entry per CDR3 protein. The sample holds more than 35,000 distinct CDR3 sequences, approximately 5.6% seen once.

This clonotype was obtained from a female donor with early-stage non-small cell lung cancer. The chain combines TRBV29-1 with TRBJ1-3, with D tentatively TRBD1 (6 bases). The sample consisted of PBMCs, taken at surgery. Here the CDR3 reads CSVSFGSGVGGNTIYF. Written as DNA, the CDR3 is TGCAGCGTGTCCTTCGGGTCAGGGGTGGGTGGAAACACCATATATTTT.